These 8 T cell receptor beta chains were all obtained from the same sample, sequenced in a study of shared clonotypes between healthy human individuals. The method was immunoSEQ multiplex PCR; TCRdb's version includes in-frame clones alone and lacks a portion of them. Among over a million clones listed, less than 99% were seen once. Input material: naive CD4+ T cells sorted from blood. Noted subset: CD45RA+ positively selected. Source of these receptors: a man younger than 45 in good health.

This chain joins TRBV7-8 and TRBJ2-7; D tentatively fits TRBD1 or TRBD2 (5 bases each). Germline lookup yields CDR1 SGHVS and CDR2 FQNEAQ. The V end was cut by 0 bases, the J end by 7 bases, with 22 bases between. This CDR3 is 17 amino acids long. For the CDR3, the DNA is TGTGCCAGCAGCTTAGCCCCCGCCGGGATGGGGGTCGGAGAGCAGTACTTC. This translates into CASSLAPAGMGVGEQYF.

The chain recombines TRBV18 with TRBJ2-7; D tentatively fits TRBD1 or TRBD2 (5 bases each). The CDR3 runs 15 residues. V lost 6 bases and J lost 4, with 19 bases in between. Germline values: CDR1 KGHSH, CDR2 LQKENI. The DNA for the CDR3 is TGTGCCAGCTCTGGAAGGGACCTCAGGCCATACGAGCAGTACTTC. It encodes CASSGRDLRPYEQYF. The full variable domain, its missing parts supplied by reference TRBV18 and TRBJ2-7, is NAGVMQNPRHLVRRRGQEARLRCSPMKGHSHVYWYRQLPEEGLKFMVYLQKENIIDESGMPKERFSAEFPKEGPSILRIQQVVRGDSAAYFCASSGRDLRPYEQYFGPGTRLTVT.

CDR3 protein: CASSPPWWKDVNEQFF. DNA for the CDR3: TGTGCCAGCAGCCCCCCGTGGTGGAAGGATGTCAATGAGCAGTTCTTC. The V call is TRBV9, the J call TRBJ2-1, with D hard to call. The CDR3 spans 16 residues. Germline lookup yields CDR1 SGDLS and CDR2 YYNGEE. V was shortened by 4 bases and J by 6 bases, with 20 bases between the two germline ends.

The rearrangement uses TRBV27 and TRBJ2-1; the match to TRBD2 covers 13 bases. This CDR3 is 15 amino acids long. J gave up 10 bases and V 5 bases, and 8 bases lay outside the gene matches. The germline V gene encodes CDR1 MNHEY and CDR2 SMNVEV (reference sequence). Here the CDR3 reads CASSVLAGGPSEQFF. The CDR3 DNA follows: TGTGCCAGCAGTGTACTAGCGGGAGGGCCCTCGGAGCAGTTCTTC.

CDR3 region: CASSLSTGNIQYF. CDR3 DNA: TGTGCCAGCAGCTTAAGTACCGGGAACATTCAGTACTTC. The J gene is TRBJ2-4, the V gene TRBV7-3; D ambiguous. Deletions cut 1 base from V and 7 bases from J, with 8 bases between. The CDR3 is 13 amino acids. Looked up from germline, CDR1 is SGHTA and CDR2 is FQGTGA. Together with reference TRBV7-3 and TRBJ2-4, the CDR3 gives the full variable domain: GAGVSQTPSNKVTEKGKYVELRCDPISGHTALYWYRQSLGQGPEFLIYFQGTGAADDSGLPNDRFFAVRPEGSVSTLKIQRTERGDSAVYLCASSLSTGNIQYFGAGTRLSVL.

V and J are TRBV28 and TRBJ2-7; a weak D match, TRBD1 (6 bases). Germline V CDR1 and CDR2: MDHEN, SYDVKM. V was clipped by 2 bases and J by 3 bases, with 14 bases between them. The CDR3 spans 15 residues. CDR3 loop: CASSLRGTPLYEQYF. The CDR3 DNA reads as TGTGCCAGCAGTTTAAGGGGGACACCCCTCTACGAGCAGTACTTC.

The CDR3 here is CASIQAGGRVEQYF. CDR3 sequence (DNA): TGTGCCAGCATCCAAGCAGGGGGTCGCGTGGAGCAGTACTTC. The genes are TRBV28 and TRBJ2-7; TRBD1 agrees at 7 bases. From germline, CDR1 is MDHEN and CDR2 SYDVKM. V gave up 7 bases and J gave up 7 bases; unmatched junction bases: 13. The CDR3 runs 14 residues.

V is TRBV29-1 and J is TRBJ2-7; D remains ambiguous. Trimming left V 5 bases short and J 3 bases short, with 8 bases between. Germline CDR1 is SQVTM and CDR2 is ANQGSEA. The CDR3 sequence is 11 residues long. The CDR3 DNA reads TGCAGCGTTCGACACGTCTACGAGCAGTACTTC. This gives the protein CSVRHVYEQYF.